These T cell receptor beta chains were read from a single sample in a study of T cells in Graves' hyperthyroidism and ophthalmopathy. Via MiXCR, TCRdb re-called the multiplex PCR reads, giving one row per CDR3 protein. The sample records some 400,000 distinct CDR3 sequences, around an eighth being singletons. Sequencing was performed on blood. Receptor source: a man aged 25 to 40 with Graves' hyperthyroidism that later progressed to Graves' ophthalmopathy. Both conserved end residues are part of each CDR3. A D gene is named only where the DNA matches it firmly. Clone size, where shown, is once, few, many, or a class for clones that have expanded.

D gene: -
V gene: TRBV28
clone size: -
J gene: TRBJ2-7
CDR3 DNA: TGTGCCAGCAGTTTATGGGACAGACACTACGAGCAGTACTTC
CDR3 protein: CASSLWDRHYEQYF

D gene: TRBD2
V gene: TRBV7-8
clone size: -
J gene: TRBJ2-3
CDR3 DNA: TGTGCCAGCAGCCTCCTCCGGGTAGCGGGATTGACAGATACGCAGTATTTT
CDR3 protein: CASSLLRVAGLTDTQYF

D gene: TRBD1
V gene: TRBV6-1
clone size: -
J gene: TRBJ1-5
CDR3 DNA: TGTGCCAGCAGTTTTCCTGGAGAGGGGGCGCCGGGCAATCAGCCCCAGCATTTT
CDR3 protein: CASSFPGEGAPGNQPQHF

D gene: -
V gene: TRBV6-5
clone size: -
J gene: TRBJ1-3
CDR3 DNA: TGTGCCAGCAGTTACGATCCGGGGAGCTCTGGAGACACCATATATTTT
CDR3 protein: CASSYDPGSSGDTIYF

D gene: -
V gene: TRBV7-6
clone size: many
J gene: TRBJ2-1
CDR3 DNA: TGTGCCAGCAGCTCGGGTTGGGACAATGAGCAGTTCTTC
CDR3 protein: CASSSGWDNEQFF

D gene: TRBD2
V gene: TRBV3-1
clone size: -
J gene: TRBJ2-1
CDR3 DNA: TGTGCCAGCAGCCCATCCGGGACTAGTGGCTATGAGCAGTTCTTC
CDR3 protein: CASSPSGTSGYEQFF

D gene: TRBD1
V gene: TRBV4-1
clone size: few
J gene: TRBJ1-4
CDR3 DNA: TGCGCCAGCAGCCGCCGGGACAGGGGTGACGCTGGTAATGAAAAACTGTTTTTT
CDR3 protein: CASSRRDRGDAGNEKLFF

D gene: TRBD2
V gene: TRBV12-3/TRBV12-4
clone size: many
J gene: TRBJ2-3
CDR3 DNA: TGTGCCAGCAGCCCGACTAGCGGGGGAGTAGCAGATACGCAGTATTTT
CDR3 protein: CASSPTSGGVADTQYF

D gene: TRBD1
V gene: TRBV2
clone size: many
J gene: TRBJ2-7
CDR3 DNA: TGTGCCAGCAGTGATCAAGGACAGGGAGGCTACGAGCAGTACTTC
CDR3 protein: CASSDQGQGGYEQYF

D gene: -
V gene: TRBV11-3
clone size: many
J gene: TRBJ2-2
CDR3 DNA: TGTGCCAGCAGCTTAGGGACACAGCTAGGGACCGGGGAGCTGTTTTTT
CDR3 protein: CASSLGTQLGTGELFF

D gene: TRBD1
V gene: TRBV5-1
clone size: many
J gene: TRBJ1-6
CDR3 DNA: TGCGCCAGCAGCTTGAATTCGGGGACAGGGTCTTCACCCCTCCACTTT
CDR3 protein: CASSLNSGTGSSPLHF

D gene: -
V gene: TRBV3-1
clone size: -
J gene: TRBJ2-7
CDR3 DNA: TGTGCCAGCAGCCAAAGCAGGGTCGATAACGAGCAGTACTTC
CDR3 protein: CASSQSRVDNEQYF

D gene: TRBD1
V gene: TRBV10-1
clone size: many
J gene: TRBJ2-7
CDR3 DNA: TGCGCCAGCAGTGGAGACAGGGACTACGAGCAGTACTTC
CDR3 protein: CASSGDRDYEQYF

D gene: -
V gene: TRBV5-4
clone size: -
J gene: TRBJ2-2
CDR3 DNA: TGTGCCAGCAGCCCGGTGGGGTCCCCGACCGAGCTGTTTTTT
CDR3 protein: CASSPVGSPTELFF

D gene: TRBD1
V gene: TRBV19
clone size: few
J gene: TRBJ1-5
CDR3 DNA: TGTGCCAGTAGTATGGTTGGCACAGGGGGCGATCAGCCCCAGCATTTT
CDR3 protein: CASSMVGTGGDQPQHF

D gene: TRBD1
V gene: TRBV4-1
clone size: few
J gene: TRBJ2-3
CDR3 DNA: TGCGCCAGCAGCCCTCCTAGGACAGGGGGCACAGATACGCAGTATTTT
CDR3 protein: CASSPPRTGGTDTQYF

D gene: -
V gene: TRBV5-6
clone size: many
J gene: TRBJ1-1
CDR3 DNA: TGTGCCAGCAGCCTCCTGTTGGAGGGGGGGTTCACTGAAGCTTTCTTT
CDR3 protein: CASSLLLEGGFTEAFF

D gene: TRBD2
V gene: TRBV6-1
clone size: few
J gene: TRBJ2-7
CDR3 DNA: TGTGCCAGCACCACGGGGGGAGCGAGCTCCTACGAGCAGTACTTC
CDR3 protein: CASTTGGASSYEQYF

D gene: -
V gene: TRBV7-9
clone size: many
J gene: TRBJ1-6
CDR3 DNA: TGTGCCAGCAGCTTAGTAGGCGGGGGCTATAATTCACCCCTCCACTTT
CDR3 protein: CASSLVGGGYNSPLHF

D gene: TRBD2
V gene: TRBV9
clone size: -
J gene: TRBJ2-7
CDR3 DNA: TGTGCCAGCAGCGGTGGCGGGGGCTACGAGCAGTACTTC
CDR3 protein: CASSGGGGYEQYF

D gene: -
V gene: TRBV5-1
clone size: -
J gene: TRBJ2-7
CDR3 DNA: TGCGCCAGCAGGGCGATGACGGGGCCCTACGAGCAGTACTTC
CDR3 protein: CASRAMTGPYEQYF

D gene: TRBD2
V gene: TRBV18
clone size: few
J gene: TRBJ2-1
CDR3 DNA: TGTGCCAGCTCACCCCCTAGCGGGGGCAGGGATGAGCAGTTCTTC
CDR3 protein: CASSPPSGGRDEQFF

D gene: -
V gene: TRBV28
clone size: many
J gene: TRBJ2-1
CDR3 DNA: TGTGCCAGCAGTTCCGTCCCGGGACCCCGGCAGGATGAGCAGTTCTTC
CDR3 protein: CASSSVPGPRQDEQFF

D gene: -
V gene: TRBV12-3/TRBV12-4
clone size: many
J gene: TRBJ1-3
CDR3 DNA: TGTGCCAGCAGTCAACAGGGAGCTGGAAACACCATATATTTT
CDR3 protein: CASSQQGAGNTIYF

D gene: -
V gene: TRBV5-1
clone size: many
J gene: TRBJ1-3
CDR3 DNA: TGCGCCAGCAGTGAAGGGTACACCATATATTTT
CDR3 protein: CASSEGYTIYF

D gene: TRBD1
V gene: TRBV2
clone size: many
J gene: TRBJ2-7
CDR3 DNA: TGTGCCAGCAAAGCCCAAACAGGGGCCGCCTACGAGCAGTACTTC
CDR3 protein: CASKAQTGAAYEQYF

D gene: TRBD2
V gene: TRBV12-3/TRBV12-4
clone size: many
J gene: TRBJ2-1
CDR3 DNA: TGTGCCAGCAGTTTAAGGTTCGGGGGGGCGTATATGGATGAGCAGTTCTTC
CDR3 protein: CASSLRFGGAYMDEQFF

D gene: -
V gene: TRBV27
clone size: few
J gene: TRBJ1-1
CDR3 DNA: TGTGCCAGCAGGCACGACAGTGAAGCTTTCTTT
CDR3 protein: CASRHDSEAFF

D gene: -
V gene: TRBV7-6
clone size: many
J gene: TRBJ1-3
CDR3 DNA: TGTGCCAGCAGCTTAGGCAACTCTGGAAACACCATATATTTT
CDR3 protein: CASSLGNSGNTIYF

D gene: TRBD2
V gene: TRBV11-3
clone size: many
J gene: TRBJ2-5
CDR3 DNA: TGTGCCAGCAGCCCACGACTAGCGGGGAGTTTCCACGAGACCCAGTACTTC
CDR3 protein: CASSPRLAGSFHETQYF

D gene: -
V gene: TRBV5-1
clone size: many
J gene: TRBJ2-3
CDR3 DNA: TGCGCCAGCAGCCCGGAAGTGATCAGGCATACGCAGTATTTT
CDR3 protein: CASSPEVIRHTQYF

D gene: -
V gene: TRBV2
clone size: many
J gene: TRBJ1-5
CDR3 DNA: TGTGCCAGCAACGGAGGGATTAATCAGCCCCAGCATTTT
CDR3 protein: CASNGGINQPQHF

D gene: -
V gene: TRBV11-2
clone size: many
J gene: TRBJ2-3
CDR3 DNA: TGTGCCAGCGACCGGGGCCTCAGCACAGATACGCAGTATTTT
CDR3 protein: CASDRGLSTDTQYF

D gene: -
V gene: TRBV20-1
clone size: many
J gene: TRBJ1-6
CDR3 DNA: TGCAGTGCTAGAGAGGGCAGTTATAATTCACCCCTCCACTTT
CDR3 protein: CSAREGSYNSPLHF

D gene: -
V gene: TRBV19
clone size: few
J gene: TRBJ2-3
CDR3 DNA: TGTGCCAGTAGTATAGATTCGGGTATCCGCACAGATACGCAGTATTTT
CDR3 protein: CASSIDSGIRTDTQYF

D gene: -
V gene: TRBV10-3
clone size: -
J gene: TRBJ2-1
CDR3 DNA: TGTGCCATCAAAGGCCCCCCCTTGTACAATGAGCAGTTCTTC
CDR3 protein: CAIKGPPLYNEQFF

D gene: -
V gene: TRBV7-9
clone size: few
J gene: TRBJ1-3
CDR3 DNA: TGTGCCAGCACCCCTCTTGGGGGGGCTGGAAACACCATATATTTT
CDR3 protein: CASTPLGGAGNTIYF

D gene: TRBD2
V gene: TRBV20-1
clone size: -
J gene: TRBJ2-7
CDR3 DNA: TGCAGTGCCCCGGGACTAGCGGGGGGGAGGGAGCAGTACTTC
CDR3 protein: CSAPGLAGGREQYF

D gene: -
V gene: TRBV5-1
clone size: few
J gene: TRBJ2-5
CDR3 DNA: TGCGCCAGCAGCTGGGGGAGCGACAGTATCCAAGAGACCCAGTACTTC
CDR3 protein: CASSWGSDSIQETQYF

D gene: TRBD2
V gene: TRBV30
clone size: many
J gene: TRBJ2-5
CDR3 DNA: TGTGCCTGGAGTGTAGGCGGGGGTTCGAAGACCCAGTACTTC
CDR3 protein: CAWSVGGGSKTQYF

D gene: TRBD1
V gene: TRBV7-9
clone size: many
J gene: TRBJ2-7
CDR3 DNA: TGTGCCAGCAGCCCAAACACTGACAGGGGGTTCCCCTACGAGCAGTACTTC
CDR3 protein: CASSPNTDRGFPYEQYF

D gene: -
V gene: TRBV28
clone size: many
J gene: TRBJ1-5
CDR3 DNA: TGTGCCAGCAGTCTCGGGACTGATAATCAGCCCCAGCATTTT
CDR3 protein: CASSLGTDNQPQHF

D gene: -
V gene: TRBV12-5
clone size: few
J gene: TRBJ1-5
CDR3 DNA: TGTGCTAGTGGTCCCTTATATAGCAATCAGCCCCAGCATTTT
CDR3 protein: CASGPLYSNQPQHF

D gene: -
V gene: TRBV7-9
clone size: many
J gene: TRBJ1-5
CDR3 DNA: TGTGCCAGCAGCTCCACAGGCCGCTCTCATCAGCCCCAGCATTTT
CDR3 protein: CASSSTGRSHQPQHF